A single sample gave rise to the 22 T cell receptor beta chains below, sequenced in a study of metastatic and nonmetastatic thyroid tumors. Nobody among the patients had been given any treatment before thyroid surgery. TCRdb re-called clones via MiXCR from the PCR reads. Seen here are around 20,000 clones, approximately 32% observed once, and the top ten hold approximately 22%. The sequenced sample was adjacent normal tissue. These receptors were obtained from a female donor with papillary thyroid cancer or a benign thyroid nodule (not recorded which). Some clones in this sample may be carry-over from other donors' samples.

The rearrangement uses TRBV6-1 and TRBJ2-5, with a possible D match to TRBD1 (5 bases). The ends were cut back, 6 bases at V and 2 bases at J, with 10 bases in the middle. The CDR3 extends over 13 amino acids. Germline values: CDR1 MNHNS, CDR2 SASEGT. The CDR3: CASRPTGQETQYF. The CDR3 DNA follows: TGTGCCAGCAGGCCAACAGGACAAGAGACCCAGTACTTC.

CDR3 nucleotides: TGCAGTGCAAGAAGAACCGGGGGCTACGAGCAGTACTTC. Residues: CSARRTGGYEQYF. The rearrangement uses TRBV20-1 and TRBJ2-7, with D perhaps matching TRBD2 (6 bases). Trimming left V 6 bases short and J 3 bases short, with 15 bases between. This CDR3 has 13 amino acids. In germline, CDR1 is DFQATT, CDR2 SNEGSKA (reference sequence).

This clone occurred many times. V gene TRBV12-5 combines with J gene TRBJ2-5; D not resolved. This CDR3 region has 17 residues. From germline, CDR1 is LGHNT and CDR2 FRNRAP. The ends were cut back, 1 base at V and 2 bases at J, with 17 bases in the middle. CDR3 nucleotides: TGTGCTAGTGGTTTGGCCCCCCGGGCTCAACGACAAGAGACCCAGTACTTC. This codes for CASGLAPRAQRQETQYF.

In this sample, this clone turned up a few times. The chain has TRBV6-1 and TRBJ2-2, with 10 bases aligning to TRBD1. Trimming took 6 bases from V and 5 from J; bases not matched to a gene: 6. CDR1 MNHNS and CDR2 SASEGT come from the germline V gene. The CDR3 consists of 15 residues. CDR3 in DNA: TGTGCCAGCAGGGGTAGACAGGGGGCTACCGGGGAGCTGTTTTTT. Translation: CASRGRQGATGELFF.

The chain uses TRBV7-2 and TRBJ2-2; 10 positions agree with TRBD2. Trimming removed 1 base from V and 4 bases from J; junction bases left unmatched: 0. Germline-derived CDR1 and CDR2 are SGHTA and FQGNSA. This CDR3 contains 15 residues. This chain's CDR3 is CASSLVAGGTGELFF. CDR3 in DNA: TGTGCCAGCAGCTTAGTAGCGGGGGGCACCGGGGAGCTGTTTTTT.

The V and J genes are TRBV6-1 and TRBJ1-2; 8 nucleotides line up with TRBD1. This CDR3 region has 15 residues. After removal of 4 bases from V and 4 bases from J, the junction contained 8 bases not matched to a gene. In germline, CDR1 is MNHNS, CDR2 SASEGT. The CDR3 spells CASSGGPGGGYGYTF. CDR3 sequence (DNA): TGTGCCAGCAGTGGGGGACCAGGGGGCGGCTATGGCTACACCTTC.

This clone was picked up many times. V and J are TRBV7-9 and TRBJ1-4; no firm D call. The CDR3 extends over 14 amino acids. The V gene lost 5 bases and the J gene lost 3 bases, with 10 bases spanning the gap. Germline V lookup: CDR1 SEHNR, CDR2 FQNEAQ (reference sequence). The CDR3 spells CASSGEGANEKLFF. Written as DNA, the CDR3 is TGTGCCAGCAGCGGAGAGGGAGCTAATGAAAAACTGTTTTTT.

CDR3 nucleotide sequence: TGCGCCAGCAGCTCCCCCCCCTACAATGAGCAGTTCTTC. This sequence encodes CASSSPPYNEQFF. This sequence joins TRBV5-1 and TRBJ2-1; D is ambiguous. The CDR3 has 13 residues. The V and J ends lost 3 bases and 2 bases respectively, with 6 bases between them. Germline assignment: CDR1 SGHRS and CDR2 YFSETQ.

This clone was observed many times. This chain links TRBV5-6 with TRBJ1-2, with 7 bases aligning to TRBD1. This CDR3 region has 16 residues. After removal of 0 bases from V and 5 bases from J, the junction contained 10 bases not matched to a gene. Germline V gene lookup returns CDR1 SGHDT and CDR2 YYEEEE. As DNA, the CDR3 is TGTGCCAGCAGCTTGGGACTCAACGAGGGGGCTTATGGCTACACCTTC. Residues: CASSLGLNEGAYGYTF.

In this sample, this clone turned up many times. In DNA, the CDR3 is TGTGCCACCAGTGACTCGGACAGCTATCAGCCCCAGCATTTT. This sequence encodes CATSDSDSYQPQHF. The chain combines TRBV24-1 with TRBJ1-5, with D perhaps matching TRBD1 (6 bases). Trimming left V 4 bases short and J 5 bases short, with 11 bases between. CDR3 size: 14 residues. CDR1 and CDR2 (germline): KGHDR, SFDVKD.

The sample holds a few counts of this clone. The rearrangement links TRBV6-1 to TRBJ1-2, with 9 nucleotides matching TRBD1. The CDR3 totals 13 residues. Germline V gives CDR1 MNHNS, CDR2 SASEGT. V gave up 6 bases and J gave up 5 bases; unmatched junction bases: 4. The CDR3 DNA reads as TGTGCCAGCAGCCCGACAGGGGGGTATGGCTACACCTTC. This codes for CASSPTGGYGYTF.

This sequence joins TRBV19 and TRBJ2-7; D is tentatively TRBD1 or TRBD2 (5 bases each). Trimming removed 5 bases at V and 3 bases at J, with 17 bases between. Germline values: CDR1 LNHDA, CDR2 SQIVND (reference sequence). CDR3 length equals 15 residues. CDR3 loop: CASSANMRGRYEQYF. Written as DNA, the CDR3 is TGTGCCAGTAGTGCGAATATGAGGGGACGCTACGAGCAGTACTTC.

This clone was observed at least ten times. The chain uses TRBV20-1 and TRBJ2-1; 9 bases map to TRBD2. This CDR3 region has 14 residues. V lost 1 base and J lost 8; bases outside the gene matches: 6. The germline V gene has CDR1 DFQATT and CDR2 SNEGSKA (reference sequence). Here the CDR3 reads CSARGSSGVDEQFF. The DNA of the CDR3 is TGCAGTGCTAGAGGGTCTAGCGGGGTGGATGAGCAGTTCTTC.

This clone was counted a few times. The CDR3 reads CASSIVGQYYGYTF. Written as DNA, the CDR3 is TGTGCCAGTAGTATAGTCGGGCAGTACTATGGCTACACCTTC. V and J are TRBV19 and TRBJ1-2; D uncertain. V lost 1 base and J lost 3, with 9 bases in between. From germline, CDR1 is LNHDA and CDR2 SQIVND (reference sequence). The CDR3 length is 14 residues.

This clone occurred many times. The chain couples TRBV19 to TRBJ2-7; TRBD2 agrees at 9 bases. The germline gives CDR1 LNHDA, CDR2 SQIVND (reference sequence). V shed 3 bases, J shed 3 bases, and the junction held 9 bases outside the gene matches. CDR3 length equals 16 residues. The CDR3 is CASSITASGELYEQYF. In DNA form, the CDR3 reads TGTGCCAGTAGTATCACCGCTAGCGGGGAGCTCTACGAGCAGTACTTC.

This clone is labeled medium-sized (0.01 to 0.1%). This rearrangement joins TRBV30 to TRBJ1-3, with D hard to call. This CDR3 is built from 13 residues. Germline V gene data show CDR1 as GTSNPN and CDR2 as SVGIG (reference sequence). Trimming pared 0 bases from V and 4 bases from J, leaving 7 bases between. CDR3 sequence: CAWSVHGGNTIYF. CDR3 sequence (DNA): TGTGCCTGGAGTGTACATGGGGGAAACACCATATATTTT.

The V and J genes are TRBV5-1 and TRBJ2-7; D is uncertain. Germline CDR1 reads SGHRS; CDR2 reads YFSETQ. Trimming removed 5 bases from V and 3 bases from J, with 12 bases in between. The CDR3 has 13 residues. In nucleotides, the CDR3 is TGCGCCAGCAGTTTAGGTATTCACTACGAGCAGTACTTC. Translating it yields CASSLGIHYEQYF.

This clone has just a few counts. This chain joins TRBV5-5 and TRBJ2-1; the D gene is possibly TRBD2 (7 bases). The germline V gene encodes CDR1 SGHKS and CDR2 YYEKEE (reference sequence). CDR3 length equals 15 residues. Trimming pared 6 bases from V and 7 bases from J, leaving 20 bases between. DNA of the CDR3: TGTGCCAGCAAAGTAAGTGGGGGGGCCGATAATGAGCAGTTCTTC. Its translation: CASKVSGGADNEQFF. The full variable domain, rest sourced from reference TRBV5-5 and TRBJ2-1, is DAGVTQSPTHLIKTRGQQVTLRCSPISGHKSVSWYQQVLGQGPQFIFQYYEKEERGRGNFPDRFSARQFPNYSSELNVNALLLGDSALYLCASKVSGGADNEQFFGPGTRLTVL.

This chain connects TRBV11-1 to TRBJ1-6; D is uncertain. This CDR3 is built from 15 residues. Trimming removed 2 bases from V and 8 bases from J, with 13 bases in between. The germline gives CDR1 SGHAT, CDR2 FQDESV (reference sequence). Here the CDR3 DNA reads TGTGCCAGCAGCTTATCTCAAGGGTTCCATTCACCCCTCCACTTT. Amino acids: CASSLSQGFHSPLHF.

Many counts were recorded for this clone. The rearrangement uses TRBV2 and TRBJ2-3; no firm D call. V was shortened by 6 bases and J by 0 bases, with 10 bases between the two germline ends. Germline assignment: CDR1 SNHLY and CDR2 FYNNEI. The CDR3 loop spans 14 amino acids. CDR3: CASSRGFSTDTQYF. The CDR3 nucleotides are TGTGCCAGCAGCAGAGGTTTTAGCACAGATACGCAGTATTTT. The variable domain in full, completed from reference TRBV2 and TRBJ2-3, reads EPEVTQTPSHQVTQMGQEVILRCVPISNHLYFYWYRQILGQKVEFLVSFYNNEISEKSEIFDDQFSVERPDGSNFTLKIRSTKLEDSAMYFCASSRGFSTDTQYFGPGTRLTVL.

This clone was seen repeatedly, ten times or more. This chain uses TRBV19 with TRBJ2-7; 12 bases match TRBD1. V lost 5 bases and J lost 5; bases outside the gene matches: 7. The CDR3 is 15 amino acids. Germline V gene sequence: CDR1 LNHDA, CDR2 SQIVND (reference sequence). The CDR3 region has the DNA TGTGCCAGTAGTGCCGGGACAGGGGGCTTCCACGAGCAGTACTTC. Amino acids: CASSAGTGGFHEQYF.

This clone is medium-sized. The V call is TRBV6-1, the J call TRBJ1-3; TRBD1 matches 9 bases. V trimming: 5 bases; J trimming: 4 bases; junction bases outside the gene matches: 6. This CDR3 spans 15 amino acids. The germline CDR1 and CDR2 sequences are MNHNS and SASEGT. CDR3 nucleotide sequence: TGTGCCAGCAGTATACAGGGGGCCTTAGGAAACACCATATATTTT. Translated, it gives CASSIQGALGNTIYF.